This passage covers 19 T cell receptor beta chains from one sample sequenced in a study of T cell repertoires in cytomegalovirus infection. No antigen has been assigned to these receptors. TCRdb itself ran the reads through MiXCR, one entry per CDR3 protein. There are fewer than 650,000 distinct CDR3 sequences in the sample; over 35% occur only once, and around 48% lies in the top ten. The source was cultured PBMCs, collected from culture after CMV antigen stimulation. These receptors were taken from a human donor in good health (CMV status not recorded). Some clones in this sample may be carry-over from other donors' samples.

This clonotype has a count of ten or more. The rearrangement joins TRBV7-2 to TRBJ2-7; D is unresolved. The germline V gene has CDR1 SGHTA and CDR2 FQGNSA. The CDR3 length is 13 residues. Trimming cost V 1 base and J 3 bases, with 7 bases left between them. CDR3 in amino acids: CASSLGQVYEQYF. The CDR3 nucleotides are TGTGCCAGCAGCTTAGGCCAGGTCTACGAGCAGTACTTC.

The chain carries TRBV7-6 and TRBJ2-1, with D perhaps matching TRBD2 (5 bases). The CDR3 totals 18 residues. Between the trimmed V and J ends, which lost 1 base and 0 bases, there was a span of 16 bases. Germline loops: CDR1 SGHVS, CDR2 FNYEAQ. The CDR3 coding sequence is TGTGCCAGCAGCTTAGAGGGAGACCAGCCAAGCTCCTACAATGAGCAGTTCTTC. Translation gives CASSLEGDQPSSYNEQFF.

This clonotype has just one count. The chain recombines TRBV5-4 with TRBJ2-2, with D uncertain. Germline CDR1 and CDR2: SGHNT and YYREEE (reference sequence). V shed 10 bases and J shed 3 bases, with 10 bases lying between them. The CDR3 is made up of 12 amino acids. This CDR3 is CAGSGHTGELFF. Here the CDR3 DNA reads TGTGCCGGATCCGGGCACACCGGGGAGCTGTTTTTT.

This clonotype was counted between two and nine times. The chain joins TRBV6-2 or TRBV6-3 to TRBJ2-5; a possible D gene is TRBD1 (5 bases). Germline CDR1 is MNHEY and CDR2 is SVGEGT. The V end was cut by 2 bases, the J end by 4 bases, with 14 bases between. The CDR3 consists of 15 residues. CDR3 region: CASSYRGERVETQYF. The DNA of the CDR3 is TGTGCCAGCAGTTACAGGGGCGAGCGCGTAGAGACCCAGTACTTC.

This chain links TRBV5-4 with TRBJ2-7; possible D gene TRBD2, 6 bases. There are 15 residues in the CDR3. V was pared by 4 bases and J by 1 base, with 15 bases between. Germline values: CDR1 SGHNT, CDR2 YYREEE (reference sequence). For the CDR3, the DNA is TGTGCCAGCAGCGTACGGACGGGAGATTCCTACGAGCAGTACTTC. Translating gives CASSVRTGDSYEQYF.

V gene TRBV7-2 combines with J gene TRBJ1-1, with unresolved D. V was clipped by 2 bases and J by 0 bases, with 7 bases between them. In germline, CDR1 is SGHTA, CDR2 FQGNSA. The CDR3 is 14 amino acids. CDR3 nucleotide sequence: TGTGCCAGCAGCTTACTCAGAGTGAACACTGAAGCTTTCTTT. Translation: CASSLLRVNTEAFF. Full variable domain (rest looked up from reference TRBV7-2 and TRBJ1-1): GAGVSQSPSNKVTEKGKDVELRCDPISGHTALYWYRQSLGQGLEFLIYFQGNSAPDKSGLPSDRFSAERTGGSVSTLTIQRTQQEDSAVYLCASSLLRVNTEAFFGQGTRLTVV.

This chain joins TRBV7-2 and TRBJ2-7; possible D gene TRBD2, 6 bases. The CDR3 contains 15 residues. Per the germline V gene, CDR1 is SGHTA and CDR2 is FQGNSA. Trimming pared 6 bases from V and 2 bases from J, leaving 17 bases between. In DNA form, the CDR3 reads TGTGCCAGCAGTCATTCCGGGAGAAGCACCTACGAGCAGTACTTC. Translation gives CASSHSGRSTYEQYF.

This clonotype occurred a few times. The chain has TRBV7-2 and TRBJ2-3, with 9 positions matching TRBD2. CDR3 length: 17 residues. Trimming removed 6 bases from V and 2 bases from J; junction bases left unmatched: 12. CDR1 is SGHTA and CDR2 is FQGNSA in the germline V gene. CDR3 amino acids: CASRGGGSGGYTDTQYF. CDR3 DNA sequence: TGTGCCAGCAGGGGGGGTGGTAGCGGGGGATACACAGATACGCAGTATTTT.

V gene TRBV7-2 combines with J gene TRBJ2-4; 7 bases map to TRBD1. Trimming took 5 bases from V and 9 from J; bases not matched to a gene: 10. Per the germline V gene, CDR1 is SGHTA and CDR2 is FQGNSA. CDR3 size: 14 residues. The CDR3 DNA sequence: TGTGCCAGCAGCATAGGACAGGCGGCTGCCATTCAGTACTTC. This encodes CASSIGQAAAIQYF.

The chain uses TRBV19 and TRBJ2-2; TRBD2 aligns across 9 bases. CDR1 is LNHDA, CDR2 SQIVND, per germline (reference sequence). Trimming cost V 3 bases and J 4 bases; bases outside gene matches: 6. CDR3 length: 16 amino acids. Here the CDR3 reads CASSILRAGGTGELFF. The CDR3 bases are TGTGCCAGTAGTATCCTTCGAGCGGGGGGCACCGGGGAGCTGTTTTTT.

V is TRBV20-1 and J is TRBJ2-1, with D perhaps TRBD1 or TRBD2 (5 bases each). In germline, CDR1 is DFQATT, CDR2 SNEGSKA (reference sequence). V was cut by 3 bases and J by 8 bases, with 20 bases left in between. The CDR3 covers 15 residues. CDR3 coding DNA: TGCAGTGCTAGGAAAACCGGGACGTACGTCGATGAGCAGTTCTTC. Residues: CSARKTGTYVDEQFF.

The sample holds one count of this clonotype. The rearrangement links TRBV2 to TRBJ1-2; 7 nucleotides agree with TRBD1. Germline V gene data show CDR1 as SNHLY and CDR2 as FYNNEI. This CDR3 is built from 13 residues. The V gene end was trimmed by 8 bases and the J gene end by 7 bases; junction bases not matched to a gene: 10. CDR3: CASGTDITLGYTF. In DNA, the CDR3 is TGTGCCAGCGGGACAGATATTACTCTTGGCTACACCTTC. The full variable domain, rest sourced from reference TRBV2 and TRBJ1-2, is EPEVTQTPSHQVTQMGQEVILRCVPISNHLYFYWYRQILGQKVEFLVSFYNNEISEKSEIFDDQFSVERPDGSNFTLKIRSTKLEDSAMYFCASGTDITLGYTFGSGTRLTVV.

This clonotype was picked up a small number of times. The chain has TRBV25-1 and TRBJ2-5; D is possibly TRBD1 or TRBD2 (6 bases each). The CDR3 is 15 amino acids. CDR1 and CDR2 (germline): MGHDK, SYGVNS. Trimming took 6 bases from V and 4 from J, leaving 18 bases between them. The CDR3 DNA is TGTGCCAGCAGCAAGGGGGGAGAGCGGAGAGAGACCCAGTACTTC. As protein: CASSKGGERRETQYF. Using reference TRBV25-1 and TRBJ2-5 for the parts outside the CDR3, the full variable domain is EADIYQTPRYLVIGTGKKITLECSQTMGHDKMYWYQQDPGMELHLIHYSYGVNSTEKGDLSSESTVSRIRTEHFPLTLESARPSHTSQYLCASSKGGERRETQYFGPGTRLLVL.

This chain uses TRBV7-9 with TRBJ2-1; D not resolved. Trimming stripped 7 bases from V and 5 bases from J, with 9 bases between. The CDR3 length is 12 residues. The V gene's germline CDR1 is SEHNR and CDR2 FQNEAQ (reference sequence). CDR3 protein: CASMYRDNEQFF. Here the CDR3 DNA reads TGTGCCAGCATGTACCGAGACAATGAGCAGTTCTTC.

This chain connects TRBV6-2 or TRBV6-3 to TRBJ1-5; TRBD1 matches 7 bases. The CDR3 length is 13 residues. Germline assignment: CDR1 MNHEY and CDR2 SVGEGT. V lost 7 bases, J lost 2 bases, and 2 bases stayed unmatched. CDR3 sequence: CASMDRRNQPQHF. The CDR3 nucleotides are TGTGCCAGCATGGACAGGCGCAATCAGCCCCAGCATTTT.

The chain's CDR3 is CASSVGTGSVYEQYF. The CDR3 DNA is TGTGCCAGCAGCGTAGGGACAGGGAGTGTGTACGAGCAGTACTTC. This chain joins TRBV12-3 or TRBV12-4 and TRBJ2-7, with TRBD1 identical over 9 bases. This CDR3 has 15 amino acids. V dropped 6 bases and J dropped 4; count of bases not matched to a gene: 10.

CDR3 coding DNA: TGCGCCAGCAGCCAAGAGTTGGCCGCGCAGGGGAACATTCAGTACTTC. This gives the protein CASSQELAAQGNIQYF. The chain recombines TRBV4-3 with TRBJ2-4, with D perhaps matching TRBD1 (6 bases). The CDR3 sequence is 16 residues long. Germline values: CDR1 LGHNA, CDR2 YSLEER. The V end was cut by 0 bases, the J end by 7 bases, with 16 bases between.

This CDR3 reads CASNQGSADNSPLHF. DNA for the CDR3: TGTGCCAGCAATCAGGGTTCGGCAGATAATTCACCCCTCCACTTT. The chain has TRBV6-1 and TRBJ1-6, with a tentative D call TRBD1 (5 bases). There are 15 residues in the CDR3. Trimming took 7 bases from V and 5 from J, leaving 15 bases between them. From germline, CDR1 is MNHNS and CDR2 SASEGT.

This clonotype has more than one count but fewer than ten. The J gene is TRBJ1-5, the V gene TRBV6-1; 8 nucleotides match TRBD1. This CDR3 has 16 residues. The V segment lost 3 bases and the J segment 4 bases; nucleotides outside the gene matches: 8. Per germline, CDR1 MNHNS and CDR2 SASEGT. CDR3 nucleotides: TGTGCCAGCAGTGAGTACGTGACAGGGGCTAATCAGCCCCAGCATTTT. Residues: CASSEYVTGANQPQHF.